The clone carrying this T cell receptor beta chain occurred a few times. Its antigen is currently unknown. These data originate in a study of T-cell memory formation after mild COVID-19. Turning to the study itself: Largely, the TCR clusters proved donor specific. Study-wide results and caveats: There was a balanced CD4/CD8 profile in clones contracting day 15 to 85, and later expanders leaned CD4+. In pre-infection memory, a portion of responding clones appeared, which suggested that cross-reactive memory joined. Shrinking CD4+ clones were chiefly CM and EM; CD8+ ones were chiefly EMRA.

MiXCR was run by TCRdb on the 5' RACE reads, yielding one entry per CDR3 protein. This table has approximately 100,000 distinct CDR3 sequences, 11% appearing once. Germline lookup yields CDR1 SEHNR and CDR2 FQNEAQ (reference sequence). V was pared by 4 bases and J by 4 bases, with 10 bases between. This CDR3 has 14 residues. This receptor was identified in a man aged 18 to 29 who had mild COVID-19 (a few samples of this study predate the infection). Cell type and time point are not known. Sequencing was done on a sample of PBMCs or a T cell subset sorted from them (not recorded which). The V and J genes are TRBV7-9 and TRBJ2-2; D call uncertain. CDR3 DNA: TGTGCCAGCAGCTCCCCATTATTCACCGGGGAGCTGTTTTTT. Translation gives CASSSPLFTGELFF. The full variable domain, its missing parts supplied by reference TRBV7-9 and TRBJ2-2, is DTGVSQNPRHKITKRGQNVTFRCDPISEHNRLYWYRQTLGQGPEFLTYFQNEAQLEKSRLLSDRFSAERPKGSFSTLEIQRTEQGDSAMYLCASSSPLFTGELFFGEGSRLTVL.